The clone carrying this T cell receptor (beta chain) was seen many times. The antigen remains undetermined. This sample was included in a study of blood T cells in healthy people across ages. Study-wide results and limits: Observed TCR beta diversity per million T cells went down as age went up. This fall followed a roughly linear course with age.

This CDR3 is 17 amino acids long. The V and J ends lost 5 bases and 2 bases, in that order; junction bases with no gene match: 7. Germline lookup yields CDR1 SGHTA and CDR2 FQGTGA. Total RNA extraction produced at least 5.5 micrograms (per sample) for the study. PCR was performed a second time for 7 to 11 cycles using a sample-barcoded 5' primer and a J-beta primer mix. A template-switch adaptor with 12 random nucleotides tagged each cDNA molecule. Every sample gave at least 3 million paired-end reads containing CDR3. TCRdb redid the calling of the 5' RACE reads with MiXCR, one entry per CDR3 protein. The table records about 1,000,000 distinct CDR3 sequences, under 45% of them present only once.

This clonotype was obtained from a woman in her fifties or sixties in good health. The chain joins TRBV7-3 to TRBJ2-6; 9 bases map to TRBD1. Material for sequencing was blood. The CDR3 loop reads CASSTRTGEAGANVLTF. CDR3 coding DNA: TGTGCCAGCAGCACTCGGACAGGGGAGGCTGGGGCCAACGTCCTGACTTTC.